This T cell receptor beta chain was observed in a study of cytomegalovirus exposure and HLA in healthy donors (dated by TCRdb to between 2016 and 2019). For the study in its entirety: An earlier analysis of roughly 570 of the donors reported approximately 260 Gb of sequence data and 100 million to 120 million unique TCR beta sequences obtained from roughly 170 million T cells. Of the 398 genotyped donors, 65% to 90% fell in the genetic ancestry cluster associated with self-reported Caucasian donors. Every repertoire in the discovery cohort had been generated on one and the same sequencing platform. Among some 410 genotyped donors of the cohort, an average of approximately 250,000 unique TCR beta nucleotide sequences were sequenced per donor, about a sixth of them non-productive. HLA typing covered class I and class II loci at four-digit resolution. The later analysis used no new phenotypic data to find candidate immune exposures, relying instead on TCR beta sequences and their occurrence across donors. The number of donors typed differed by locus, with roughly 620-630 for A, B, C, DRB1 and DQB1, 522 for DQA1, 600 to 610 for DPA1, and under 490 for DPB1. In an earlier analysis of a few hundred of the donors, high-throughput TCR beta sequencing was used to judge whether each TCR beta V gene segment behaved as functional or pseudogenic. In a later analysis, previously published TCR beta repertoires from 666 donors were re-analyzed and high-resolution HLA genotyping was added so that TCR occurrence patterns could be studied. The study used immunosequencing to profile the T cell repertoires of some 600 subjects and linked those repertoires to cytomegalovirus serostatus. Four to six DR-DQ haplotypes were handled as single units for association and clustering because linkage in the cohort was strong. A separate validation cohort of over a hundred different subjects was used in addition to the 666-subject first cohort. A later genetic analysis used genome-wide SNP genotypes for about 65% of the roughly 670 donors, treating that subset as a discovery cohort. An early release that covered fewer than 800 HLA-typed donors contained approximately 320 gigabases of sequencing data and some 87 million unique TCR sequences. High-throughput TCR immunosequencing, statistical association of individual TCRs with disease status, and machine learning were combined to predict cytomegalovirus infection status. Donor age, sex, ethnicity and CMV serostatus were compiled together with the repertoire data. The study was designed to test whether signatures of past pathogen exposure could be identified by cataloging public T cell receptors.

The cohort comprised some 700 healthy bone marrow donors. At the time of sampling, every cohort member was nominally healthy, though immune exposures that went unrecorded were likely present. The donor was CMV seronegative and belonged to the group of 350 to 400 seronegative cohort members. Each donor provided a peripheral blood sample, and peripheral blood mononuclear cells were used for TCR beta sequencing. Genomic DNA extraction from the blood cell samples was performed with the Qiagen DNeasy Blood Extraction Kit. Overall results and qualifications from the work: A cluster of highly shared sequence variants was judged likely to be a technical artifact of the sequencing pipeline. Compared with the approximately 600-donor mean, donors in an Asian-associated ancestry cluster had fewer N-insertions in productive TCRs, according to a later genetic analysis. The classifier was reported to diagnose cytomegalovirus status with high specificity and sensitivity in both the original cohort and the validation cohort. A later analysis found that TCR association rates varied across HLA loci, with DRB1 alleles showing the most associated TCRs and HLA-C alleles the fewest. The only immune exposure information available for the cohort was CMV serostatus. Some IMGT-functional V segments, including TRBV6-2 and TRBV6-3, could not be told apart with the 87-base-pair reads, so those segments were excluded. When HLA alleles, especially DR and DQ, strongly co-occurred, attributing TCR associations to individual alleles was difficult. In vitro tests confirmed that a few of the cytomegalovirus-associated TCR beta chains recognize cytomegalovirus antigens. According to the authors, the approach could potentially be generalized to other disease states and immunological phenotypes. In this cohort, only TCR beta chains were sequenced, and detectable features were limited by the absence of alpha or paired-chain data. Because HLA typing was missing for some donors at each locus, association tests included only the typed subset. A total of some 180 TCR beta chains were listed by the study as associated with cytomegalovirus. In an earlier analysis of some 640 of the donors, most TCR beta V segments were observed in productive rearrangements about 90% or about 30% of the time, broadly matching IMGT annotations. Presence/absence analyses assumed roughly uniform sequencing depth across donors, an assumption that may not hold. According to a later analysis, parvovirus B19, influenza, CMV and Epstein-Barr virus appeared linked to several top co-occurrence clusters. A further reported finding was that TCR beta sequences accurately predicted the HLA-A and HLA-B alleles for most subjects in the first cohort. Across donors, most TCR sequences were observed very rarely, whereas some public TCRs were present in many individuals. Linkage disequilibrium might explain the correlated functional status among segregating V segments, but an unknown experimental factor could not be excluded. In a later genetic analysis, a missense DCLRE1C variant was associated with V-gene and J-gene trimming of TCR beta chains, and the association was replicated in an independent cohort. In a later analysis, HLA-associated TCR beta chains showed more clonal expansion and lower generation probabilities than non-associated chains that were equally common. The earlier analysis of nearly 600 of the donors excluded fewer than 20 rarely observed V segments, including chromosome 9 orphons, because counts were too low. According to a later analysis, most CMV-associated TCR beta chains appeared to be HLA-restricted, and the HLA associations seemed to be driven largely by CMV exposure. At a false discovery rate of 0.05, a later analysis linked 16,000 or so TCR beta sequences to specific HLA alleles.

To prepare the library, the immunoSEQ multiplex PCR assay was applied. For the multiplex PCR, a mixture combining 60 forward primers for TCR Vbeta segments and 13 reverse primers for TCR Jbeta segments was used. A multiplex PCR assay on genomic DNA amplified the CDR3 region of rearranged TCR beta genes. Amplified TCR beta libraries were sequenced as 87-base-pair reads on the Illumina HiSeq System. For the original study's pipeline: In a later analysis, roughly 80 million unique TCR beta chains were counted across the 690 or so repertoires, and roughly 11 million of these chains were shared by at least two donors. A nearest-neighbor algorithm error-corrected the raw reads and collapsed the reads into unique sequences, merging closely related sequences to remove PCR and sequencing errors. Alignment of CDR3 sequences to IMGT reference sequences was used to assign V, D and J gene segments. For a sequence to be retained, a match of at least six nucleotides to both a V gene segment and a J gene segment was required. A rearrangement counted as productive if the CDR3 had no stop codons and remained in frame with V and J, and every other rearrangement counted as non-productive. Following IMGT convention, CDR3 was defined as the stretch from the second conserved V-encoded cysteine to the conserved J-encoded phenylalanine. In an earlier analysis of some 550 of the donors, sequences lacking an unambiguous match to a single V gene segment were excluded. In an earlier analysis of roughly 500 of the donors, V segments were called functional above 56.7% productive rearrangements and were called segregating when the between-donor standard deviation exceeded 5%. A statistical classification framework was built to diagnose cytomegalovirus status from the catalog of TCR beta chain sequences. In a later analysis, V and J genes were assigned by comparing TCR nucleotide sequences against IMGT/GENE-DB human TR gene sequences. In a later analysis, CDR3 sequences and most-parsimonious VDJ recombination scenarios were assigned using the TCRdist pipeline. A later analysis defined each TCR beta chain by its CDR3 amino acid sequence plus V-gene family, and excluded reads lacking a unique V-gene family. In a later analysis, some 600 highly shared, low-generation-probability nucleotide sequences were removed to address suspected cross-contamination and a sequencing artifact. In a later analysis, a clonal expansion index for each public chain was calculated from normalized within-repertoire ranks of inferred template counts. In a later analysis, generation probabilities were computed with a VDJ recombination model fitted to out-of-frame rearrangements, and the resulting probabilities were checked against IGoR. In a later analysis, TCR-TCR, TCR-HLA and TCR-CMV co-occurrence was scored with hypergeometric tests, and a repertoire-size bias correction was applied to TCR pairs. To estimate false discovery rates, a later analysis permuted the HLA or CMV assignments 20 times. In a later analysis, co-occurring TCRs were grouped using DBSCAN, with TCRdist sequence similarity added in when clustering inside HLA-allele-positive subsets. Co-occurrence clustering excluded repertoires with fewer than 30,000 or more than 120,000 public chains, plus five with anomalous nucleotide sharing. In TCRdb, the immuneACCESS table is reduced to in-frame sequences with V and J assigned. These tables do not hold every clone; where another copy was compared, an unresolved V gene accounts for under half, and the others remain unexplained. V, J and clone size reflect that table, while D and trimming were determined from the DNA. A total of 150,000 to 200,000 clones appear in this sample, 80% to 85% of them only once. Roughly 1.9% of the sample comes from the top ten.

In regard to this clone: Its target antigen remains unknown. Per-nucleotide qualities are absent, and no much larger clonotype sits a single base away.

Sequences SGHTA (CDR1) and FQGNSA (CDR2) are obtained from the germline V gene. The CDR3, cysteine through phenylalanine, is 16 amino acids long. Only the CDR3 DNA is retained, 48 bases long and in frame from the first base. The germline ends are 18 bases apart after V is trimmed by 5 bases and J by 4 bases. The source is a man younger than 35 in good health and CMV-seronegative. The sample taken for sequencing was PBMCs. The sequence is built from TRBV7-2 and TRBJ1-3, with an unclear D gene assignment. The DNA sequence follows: TGTGCCAGCAGCCTAGTTCCGACACTTAGGGGAAACACCATATATTTT. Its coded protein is CASSLVPTLRGNTIYF.